This entry lists 16 T cell receptor beta chains sequenced from one sample in a study of T-cell memory formation after mild COVID-19. Using its own MiXCR run on the 5' RACE reads, TCRdb lists one record per CDR3 protein. Altogether around 500,000 distinct CDR3 sequences are present, roughly 18% being singletons, with the ten largest covering approximately 13%. The specimen sequenced was PBMCs or a T cell subset sorted from them (not recorded which). All receptors derive from an adult woman who had mild COVID-19 (a few samples of this study predate the infection). Cell type and time point are not known.

The chain links TRBV12-3 or TRBV12-4 to TRBJ1-1, with D possibly matching TRBD1 (6 bases). V was pared by 5 bases and J by 3 bases, with 13 bases between. This CDR3 region has 14 residues. The CDR3 sequence is CASSTRGAYTEAFF. The CDR3 coding sequence is TGTGCCAGCAGTACCAGGGGCGCGTACACTGAAGCTTTCTTT.

This clonotype was detected only a few times. V usage is TRBV7-9 and J usage is TRBJ2-5; D remains unclear. The CDR3 has 21 amino acids. Trimming took off 5 bases at V and 0 bases at J, with 31 bases between the two ends. Germline CDR1 and CDR2: SEHNR and FQNEAQ (reference sequence). The CDR3 coding sequence is TGTGCCAGCAGCCCAGAAGTATCCGGTTTAGGCGAGTGGGGTCACCAAGAGACCCAGTACTTC. It is translated as CASSPEVSGLGEWGHQETQYF.

The chain has TRBV7-9 and TRBJ1-4; D gene uncertain. There are 15 residues in the CDR3. In germline, CDR1 is SEHNR, CDR2 FQNEAQ (reference sequence). Deletions cut 7 bases from V and 2 bases from J, with 14 bases between. The CDR3: CASTVLGVTNEKLFF. CDR3 sequence (DNA): TGTGCCAGCACAGTCCTCGGTGTGACTAATGAAAAACTGTTTTTT.

This clonotype appeared once. V is TRBV7-2 and J is TRBJ2-3; weak D call: TRBD2 (5 bases). Trimming took off 1 base at V and 3 bases at J, with 17 bases between the two ends. The CDR3 is 17 amino acids. The V gene's germline CDR1 is SGHTA and CDR2 FQGNSA. The CDR3 here is CASSLGPLVLTTDTQYF. CDR3 nucleotide sequence: TGTGCCAGCAGCTTAGGACCACTAGTTTTAACTACAGATACGCAGTATTTT.

At least ten counts were recorded for this clonotype. The rearrangement joins TRBV7-9 to TRBJ2-1; TRBD1 agrees at 7 bases. V gave up 6 bases and J gave up 4 bases; unmatched junction bases: 3. This CDR3 has 13 residues. CDR1 SEHNR and CDR2 FQNEAQ come from the germline V gene (reference sequence). CDR3 loop: CASRSTGYNEQFF. The CDR3 DNA follows: TGTGCCAGCAGATCGACAGGGTACAATGAGCAGTTCTTC.

The rearrangement links TRBV7-9 to TRBJ2-3; 7 bases map to TRBD2. The CDR3 has 16 amino acids. Germline CDR1 and CDR2: SEHNR and FQNEAQ (reference sequence). J gave up 0 bases and V 5 bases, and 8 bases lay outside the gene matches. The CDR3 region has the DNA TGTGCCAGCAGCGCACGACTAGCCGTAAGCACAGATACGCAGTATTTT. Encoded protein: CASSARLAVSTDTQYF.

The chain is built from TRBV21-1 and TRBJ2-7; the listed D gene, TRBD2, was not tested against the DNA. TRBV21-1 is assigned pseudogene status. The length of the CDR3 is 13 residues. CDR3 protein: CASSVSAFYEQYF. In nucleotides, the CDR3 is TGTGCCAGCAGCGTTAGCGCCTTCTACGAGCAGTACTTC.

This clonotype was picked up a small number of times. This chain joins TRBV29-1 and TRBJ2-7; D perhaps matches TRBD2 (5 bases). This CDR3 has 13 residues. The V gene's germline CDR1 is SQVTM and CDR2 ANQGSEA. The germline V and J ends were trimmed by 5 bases and 0 bases, with 11 bases remaining between them. CDR3 loop: CSVYTGDSYEQYF. In nucleotides, the CDR3 is TGCAGCGTTTATACCGGGGACTCCTACGAGCAGTACTTC.

V is TRBV13 and J is TRBJ1-1, with D possibly being TRBD1 (6 bases). The V end was cut by 3 bases, the J end by 10 bases, with 18 bases between. The CDR3 spans 14 residues. Germline-derived CDR1 and CDR2 are PRHDT and FYEKMQ (reference sequence). The CDR3 is CASSFLTGTQAAFF. DNA of the CDR3: TGTGCCAGCAGCTTCCTAACAGGGACCCAAGCAGCTTTCTTT.

This clonotype occurred a few times. At one end the junction does not follow the germline gene, possibly because of a read error. The V call is TRBV7-7, the J call TRBJ2-2; 7 nucleotides align to TRBD1. There are 13 residues in the CDR3. Germline loops: CDR1 SSHAT, CDR2 FNYEAQ (reference sequence). The CDR3 region has the DNA TGTGCTAGCAGCTTGGACTGGACAGGAGAGCTGTTTTTT. It encodes CASSLDWTGELFF. Filled out from reference TRBV7-7 and TRBJ2-2, the complete variable domain reads GAGVSQSPRYKVTKRGQDVTLRCDPISSHATLYWYQQALGQGPEFLTYFNYEAQPDKSGLPSDRFSAERPEGSISTLTIQRTEQRDSAMYRCASSLDWTGELFFGEGSRLTVL.

The table lists this clonotype with many counts. The V and J genes are TRBV7-6 and TRBJ2-7; 10 nucleotides line up with TRBD2. The CDR3 length is 15 residues. V lost 2 bases, J lost 0 bases, and 1 base stayed unmatched. The V gene's germline CDR1 is SGHVS and CDR2 FNYEAQ. The CDR3 loop is CASSLSSGSSYEQYF. The CDR3 DNA is TGTGCCAGCAGCTTATCTAGCGGGAGCTCCTACGAGCAGTACTTC.

This clonotype was counted only a few times. This chain connects TRBV6-5 to TRBJ2-3, with D tentatively TRBD1 or TRBD2 (5 bases each). Germline V gene data show CDR1 as MNHEY and CDR2 as SVGAGI. The CDR3 runs to 15 residues. Trimming removed 0 bases at V and 4 bases at J, with 11 bases between. The CDR3 bases are TGTGCCAGCAGTTACTCCCTGAGGGGCCCAGATACGCAGTATTTT. It encodes CASSYSLRGPDTQYF.

This clonotype was counted once. This chain uses TRBV4-3 with TRBJ2-7; 7 nucleotides line up with TRBD1. V shed 0 bases and J 4 bases; nucleotides not matched to a gene: 12. The germline V gene has CDR1 LGHNA and CDR2 YSLEER. This CDR3 is built from 17 residues. The CDR3 region is CASSQEPVGDRVYEQYF. DNA of the CDR3: TGCGCCAGCAGCCAAGAACCAGTTGGCGACAGGGTTTACGAGCAGTACTTC.

The chain couples TRBV7-9 to TRBJ2-1; 7 bases are shared with TRBD2. CDR1 is SEHNR, CDR2 FQNEAQ, per germline (reference sequence). Losses at the gene ends were 1 base for V and 4 bases for J; bases not matched to a gene: 7. CDR3 length: 16 residues. DNA of the CDR3: TGTGCCAGCAGCTTAGTAGGGCTAGCGGCGTACAATGAGCAGTTCTTC. This encodes CASSLVGLAAYNEQFF.

V is TRBV5-6 and J is TRBJ2-5; TRBD2 agrees at 13 bases. Germline-derived CDR1 and CDR2 are SGHDT and YYEEEE. V dropped 4 bases and J dropped 1; count of bases not matched to a gene: 4. This CDR3 is 16 amino acids long. Here the CDR3 reads CASSEGLAGIQETQYF. The CDR3 DNA reads TGTGCCAGCAGCGAGGGACTAGCGGGGATCCAAGAGACCCAGTACTTC. Full variable domain (rest looked up from reference TRBV5-6 and TRBJ2-5): DAGVTQSPTHLIKTRGQQVTLRCSPKSGHDTVSWYQQALGQGPQFIFQYYEEEERQRGNFPDRFSGHQFPNYSSELNVNALLLGDSALYLCASSEGLAGIQETQYFGPGTRLLVL.

Only a few counts were recorded for this clonotype. The rearrangement links TRBV20-1 to TRBJ1-2; unclear D gene. The CDR3 spans 12 residues. V was clipped by 6 bases and J by 4 bases, with 12 bases between them. CDR1 is DFQATT, CDR2 SNEGSKA, per germline (reference sequence). In nucleotides, the CDR3 is TGCAGTGCAGGAGGGCCAACCTATGGCTACACCTTC. Translated, it gives CSAGGPTYGYTF.